A single sample gave rise to the 31 T cell receptor beta chains below, sequenced in a study of identical twins. TCRdb re-analysed the 5' RACE reads in MiXCR, keeping a single row per CDR3 protein. The data contain approximately 190,000 distinct CDR3 sequences, about 16% of them singletons. This sample also appeared in a second study, on T cells expressing NK-cell markers.

Sequenced sample: CD8+ T cells sorted from blood. The receptors stem from a woman in her late teens or twenties in good health.

This chain links TRBV6-2 or TRBV6-3 with TRBJ1-2; D gene ambiguous. Germline V gene sequence: CDR1 MNHEY, CDR2 SVGEGT. The CDR3 is 13 residues long. Trimming took off 6 bases at V and 3 bases at J, with 11 bases between the two ends. The CDR3 DNA reads TGTGCCAGCAGCCCCCAGGAGGACTATGGCTACACCTTC. It encodes CASSPQEDYGYTF.

This clonotype turned up a few times. The chain carries TRBV25-1 and TRBJ2-3; D is tentatively TRBD1 or TRBD2 (5 bases each). Germline assignment: CDR1 MGHDK and CDR2 SYGVNS. The CDR3 is 12 amino acids. V was cut by 7 bases and J by 6 bases, with 11 bases left in between. In DNA, the CDR3 is TGTGCCAGCATTCAGGGACCCGATACGCAGTATTTT. Protein product: CASIQGPDTQYF.

The V call is TRBV5-4, the J call TRBJ2-3; TRBD2 might be the D (7 bases). The length of the CDR3 is 17 residues. The V end was cut by 4 bases, the J end by 4 bases, with 22 bases between. Germline CDR1 and CDR2: SGHNT and YYREEE (reference sequence). Here the CDR3 DNA reads TGTGCCAGCAGCCCCCCTACCGGGGGGCCCCCTTCAGATACGCAGTATTTT. This sequence encodes CASSPPTGGPPSDTQYF.

A note on this clonotype: Relative to the germline gene, one junction end is altered; a read error may explain this. The rearrangement links TRBV11-3 to TRBJ2-4, with 8 bases fitting TRBD1. CDR1 SGHNT and CDR2 YENEEA come from the germline V gene. The CDR3 extends over 17 amino acids. In DNA form, the CDR3 reads TGTACCAGCAGGCCTTATCCAGGGGGCGCGGGGCGCGACATTCAGTACTTC. Its protein product is CTSRPYPGGAGRDIQYF. Supplemented by reference TRBV11-3 and TRBJ2-4, the full variable domain reads EAGVVQSPRYKIIEKKQPVAFWCNPISGHNTLYWYLQNLGQGPELLIRYENEEAVDDSQLPKDRFSAERLKGVDSTLKIQPAELGDSAVYLCTSRPYPGGAGRDIQYFGAGTRLSVL.

This clonotype was picked up a small number of times. CDR3 sequence (DNA): TGTGCCAGCAGCTCGGGGACGAACTACTACGAGCAGTACTTC. It specifies CASSSGTNYYEQYF. The gene calls are TRBV7-9 and TRBJ2-7; TRBD1 or TRBD2 may be the D gene (5 bases each). CDR3 length: 14 amino acids. CDR1 and CDR2 from the germline V gene are SEHNR and FQNEAQ (reference sequence). V lost 4 bases to trimming and J lost 3 bases, with 13 bases between them. The full variable domain, rest sourced from reference TRBV7-9 and TRBJ2-7, is DTGVSQNPRHKITKRGQNVTFRCDPISEHNRLYWYRQTLGQGPEFLTYFQNEAQLEKSRLLSDRFSAERPKGSFSTLEIQRTEQGDSAMYLCASSSGTNYYEQYFGPGTRLTVT.

This clonotype showed up many times. The chain couples TRBV29-1 to TRBJ2-1; the D gene is possibly TRBD2 (6 bases). The ends were cut back, 6 bases at V and 5 bases at J, with 11 bases in the middle. This CDR3 contains 12 residues. The germline V gene encodes CDR1 SQVTM and CDR2 ANQGSEA. This CDR3 is CSVLAGNNEQFF. Here the CDR3 DNA reads TGCAGCGTGCTGGCGGGGAACAATGAGCAGTTCTTC.

The chain uses TRBV9 and TRBJ2-1; D uncertain. The CDR3 contains 13 residues. Germline-derived CDR1 and CDR2 are SGDLS and YYNGEE. V lost 4 bases and J lost 7, with 12 bases in between. CDR3 nucleotides: TGTGCCAGCAGCCCCCCCCGTGTGAATGAGCAGTTCTTC. Its translation: CASSPPRVNEQFF. Variable domain in full (rest from reference TRBV9 and TRBJ2-1): DSGVTQTPKHLITATGQRVTLRCSPRSGDLSVYWYQQSLDQGLQFLIQYYNGEERAKGNILERFSAQQFPDLHSELNLSSLELGDSALYFCASSPPRVNEQFFGPGTRLTVL.

This sequence joins TRBV5-1 and TRBJ2-5, with unresolved D. This CDR3 contains 14 residues. The V gene lost 4 bases and the J gene lost 0 bases, with 10 bases spanning the gap. Germline lookup yields CDR1 SGHRS and CDR2 YFSETQ. DNA for the CDR3: TGCGCCAGCAGCGGCGACAAGTACCAAGAGACCCAGTACTTC. Its translation: CASSGDKYQETQYF.

CDR3 bases: TGTGCCAGCAGCTTAGTCTCGGGGGCCTACGAGCAGTACTTC. The encoded protein is CASSLVSGAYEQYF. This chain joins TRBV7-2 and TRBJ2-7; TRBD2 is a possible D gene (6 bases). The CDR3 is made up of 14 amino acids. Trimming removed 1 base from V and 2 bases from J, with 9 bases in between. CDR1 is SGHTA and CDR2 is FQGNSA in the germline V gene.

The rearrangement links TRBV6-2 or TRBV6-3 to TRBJ2-7; no reliable D call. Germline lookup yields CDR1 MNHEY and CDR2 SVGEGT. This CDR3 has 13 residues. Deletions cut 0 bases from V and 7 bases from J, with 10 bases between. This CDR3 is CASSYSSAQEQYF. The CDR3 coding sequence is TGTGCCAGCAGTTACTCGAGTGCGCAAGAGCAGTACTTC.

The chain combines TRBV23-1 with TRBJ2-7; D perhaps matches TRBD1 (5 bases). TRBV23-1 is an ORF, and what it does is uncertain. The CDR3 has 12 amino acids. The V end was cut by 3 bases, the J end by 3 bases, with 6 bases between. CDR3 DNA: TGCGCCAGCAGTCATGGACACTACGAGCAGTACTTC. As protein: CASSHGHYEQYF.

This clonotype came up a few times. The V gene is TRBV9, the J gene TRBJ2-3, with TRBD2 matching over 8 bases. Per germline, CDR1 SGDLS and CDR2 YYNGEE. The V segment lost 7 bases and the J segment 5 bases; nucleotides outside the gene matches: 9. There are 14 residues in the CDR3. The CDR3 loop is CASGTGGIKDTQYF. The CDR3 DNA reads TGTGCCAGCGGTACGGGGGGGATCAAAGATACGCAGTATTTT.

There are a few counts of this clonotype. The genes are TRBV6-4 and TRBJ1-1; D gene unclear. Trimming removed 8 bases at V and 7 bases at J, with 14 bases between. This CDR3 region has 12 residues. Germline-derived CDR1 and CDR2 are MRHNA and SNTAGT. In DNA, the CDR3 is TGTGCCAGCGCTGACGAGTGGGGTGAAGCTTTCTTT. Translating gives CASADEWGEAFF.

This clonotype turned up a few times. The V gene is TRBV27, the J gene TRBJ2-1; D may be TRBD2 (6 bases). CDR1 MNHEY and CDR2 SMNVEV come from the germline V gene (reference sequence). The CDR3 sequence is 15 residues long. Trimming pared 3 bases from V and 0 bases from J, leaving 9 bases between. CDR3 sequence: CASSFRGNSYNEQFF. The DNA of the CDR3 is TGTGCCAGCAGTTTCCGGGGGAACTCCTACAATGAGCAGTTCTTC.

The V call is TRBV11-2, the J call TRBJ2-7, with TRBD2 as a possible D gene (6 bases). CDR3 length: 17 amino acids. CDR1 is SGHAT and CDR2 is FQNNGV in the germline V gene. Trimming pared 5 bases from V and 3 bases from J, leaving 23 bases between. CDR3 in amino acids: CASSRPWAARGVYEQYF. DNA for the CDR3: TGTGCCAGCAGCCGCCCTTGGGCCGCGCGGGGAGTCTACGAGCAGTACTTC.

The rearrangement joins TRBV5-6 to TRBJ1-3; no reliable D call. Germline V gives CDR1 SGHDT, CDR2 YYEEEE. V lost 3 bases, J lost 7 bases, and 17 bases lay in between. The CDR3 has 15 amino acids. This chain's CDR3 is CASSSPQDHGNTIYF. DNA of the CDR3: TGTGCCAGCAGCTCACCCCAGGACCACGGGAACACCATATATTTT.

This chain connects TRBV7-9 to TRBJ1-2, with D possibly TRBD1 on 5 matching bases. Germline-derived CDR1 and CDR2 are SEHNR and FQNEAQ (reference sequence). CDR3 length: 13 amino acids. Trimming pared 5 bases from V and 7 bases from J, leaving 14 bases between. This CDR3 reads CASSPGTLGGYTF. CDR3 nucleotides: TGTGCCAGCAGCCCCGGGACGCTCGGTGGCTACACCTTC.

In this sample, this clonotype turned up a few times. The rearrangement joins TRBV9 to TRBJ2-3, with 9 bases lining up with TRBD2. The CDR3 sequence is 16 residues long. V trimming: 1 base; J trimming: 1 base; junction bases outside the gene matches: 4. CDR1 is SGDLS, CDR2 YYNGEE, per germline. In DNA, the CDR3 is TGTGCCAGCAGCGTACAGCGGGAGGATGGCACAGATACGCAGTATTTT. It specifies CASSVQREDGTDTQYF.

The rearrangement joins TRBV7-9 to TRBJ1-1, with 7 bases matching TRBD1. Trimming removed 5 bases from V and 6 bases from J; junction bases left unmatched: 15. CDR1 and CDR2 (germline): SEHNR, FQNEAQ (reference sequence). The CDR3 extends over 16 amino acids. This CDR3 is CASSDTIDREVPEAFF. The DNA for the CDR3 is TGTGCCAGCAGCGATACCATCGACAGGGAAGTACCTGAAGCTTTCTTT. Full variable domain (rest looked up from reference TRBV7-9 and TRBJ1-1): DTGVSQNPRHKITKRGQNVTFRCDPISEHNRLYWYRQTLGQGPEFLTYFQNEAQLEKSRLLSDRFSAERPKGSFSTLEIQRTEQGDSAMYLCASSDTIDREVPEAFFGQGTRLTVV.

This clonotype was seen a handful of times. This sequence joins TRBV12-3 or TRBV12-4 and TRBJ2-1; perhaps TRBD2 as D (6 bases). This CDR3 region has 15 residues. V lost 3 bases to trimming and J lost 0 bases, with 9 bases between them. The CDR3 nucleotides are TGTGCCAGCAGTTTTGGCGGGAACTCCTACAATGAGCAGTTCTTC. This codes for CASSFGGNSYNEQFF.

This clonotype has more than one count but fewer than ten. V gene TRBV7-6 combines with J gene TRBJ1-6; tentatively, D is TRBD1 (6 bases). This CDR3 region has 17 residues. Trimming cost V 0 bases and J 15 bases, with 24 bases left between them. Germline assignment: CDR1 SGHVS and CDR2 FNYEAQ. This CDR3 reads CASSLAAGDIHLVLLHF. The CDR3 nucleotides read TGTGCCAGCAGCTTAGCTGCTGGGGACATTCATCTGGTTCTCCTCCACTTT.

The sample holds a few counts of this clonotype. The rearrangement uses TRBV7-8 and TRBJ2-2; no firm D call. V lost 6 bases and J lost 7, with 3 bases in between. Germline CDR1 SGHVS, CDR2 FQNEAQ. The CDR3 spans 10 residues. The CDR3 sequence is CASRHGELFF. Here the CDR3 DNA reads TGTGCCAGCAGACACGGGGAGCTGTTTTTT.

This clonotype was observed a handful of times. The gene calls are TRBV6-6 and TRBJ1-1, with a possible D match to TRBD1 (5 bases). CDR1 is MNHNY, CDR2 SVGAGI, per germline (reference sequence). The CDR3 has 11 amino acids. The germline V and J ends were trimmed by 6 bases and 9 bases, with 11 bases remaining between them. Here the CDR3 reads CASSPGGKAFF. CDR3 nucleotides: TGTGCCAGCAGCCCCGGGGGTAAAGCTTTCTTT.

This clonotype has a count of ten or more. The chain carries TRBV12-3 or TRBV12-4 and TRBJ2-2; 9 bases line up with TRBD2. Trimming at V came to 3 bases and at J to 5 bases, leaving 7 bases not matched to a gene. There are 16 residues in the CDR3. The CDR3 bases are TGTGCCAGCAGTTTTTCCGGGACTAGCCTAACCGGGGAGCTGTTTTTT. This translates into CASSFSGTSLTGELFF.

The gene calls are TRBV14 and TRBJ2-3; D perhaps matches TRBD2 (6 bases). V gave up 8 bases and J gave up 4 bases, with 16 bases separating them. CDR3 length: 14 residues. Germline loops: CDR1 SGHDN, CDR2 FVKESK. As DNA, the CDR3 is TGTGCCAGCCCGCCGCGACTAGGGCCAGATACGCAGTATTTT. Amino acids: CASPPRLGPDTQYF.

This clonotype was seen only a few times. Sequence at one end of the junction differs from germline and may be a read error. The chain uses TRBV20-1 and TRBJ2-7; no clear D gene. This CDR3 region has 12 residues. Germline assignment: CDR1 DFQATT and CDR2 SNEGSKA (reference sequence). In DNA, the CDR3 is TGCAGTGCCAATACCAAGACCTACCAGCAGTACTTC. It yields the protein CSANTKTYQQYF.

The chain is built from TRBV6-4 and TRBJ2-1; 9 positions agree with TRBD2. Trimming cost V 6 bases and J 4 bases; bases outside gene matches: 7. The CDR3 is made up of 15 amino acids. CDR1 and CDR2 from the germline V gene are MRHNA and SNTAGT. The CDR3 nucleotides read TGTGCCAGCAGCCCCGCAGCGGGGGGATACAATGAGCAGTTCTTC. It yields the protein CASSPAAGGYNEQFF.

The chain carries TRBV20-1 and TRBJ2-7; the D gene is possibly TRBD2 (6 bases). CDR1 is DFQATT, CDR2 SNEGSKA, per germline (reference sequence). The CDR3 runs to 12 residues. Trimming stripped 5 bases from V and 6 bases from J, with 14 bases between. CDR3: CSAPHMGGEQYF. For the CDR3, the DNA is TGCAGTGCTCCGCACATGGGGGGCGAGCAGTACTTC.

The rearrangement uses TRBV10-3 and TRBJ2-7; TRBD1 matches 9 bases. V was clipped by 3 bases and J by 1 base; unmatched bases: 7. This CDR3 has 16 amino acids. Looked up from germline, CDR1 is ENHRY and CDR2 is SYGVKD. In nucleotides, the CDR3 is TGTGCCATCAGTGACCCCCGGGACAGGGTTTCCTACGAGCAGTACTTC. It translates to CAISDPRDRVSYEQYF.

This clonotype has just a few counts. The genes are TRBV7-9 and TRBJ1-6; a possible D gene is TRBD1 (5 bases). The V end was cut by 4 bases, the J end by 9 bases, with 13 bases between. The CDR3 is made up of 14 amino acids. The germline CDR1 and CDR2 sequences are SEHNR and FQNEAQ (reference sequence). CDR3 region: CASSSPPGTSPLHF. CDR3 nucleotide sequence: TGTGCCAGCAGCTCCCCTCCAGGGACTTCACCCCTCCACTTT.

The rearrangement links TRBV6-2 or TRBV6-3 to TRBJ1-1; TRBD1 agrees at 8 bases. Losses at the gene ends were 2 bases for V and 5 bases for J; bases not matched to a gene: 4. The CDR3 has 14 amino acids. From germline, CDR1 is MNHEY and CDR2 SVGEGT. The CDR3 DNA reads as TGTGCCAGCAGTTACGGACAGGGTGAAACTGAAGCTTTCTTT. It is translated as CASSYGQGETEAFF.